This T cell receptor (beta chain) was documented in a study of OX40 agonist ivuxolimab in advanced cancers. Study-wide background: Patients in dose escalation had liver, melanoma, kidney or head and neck cancers.

Patients had blood sampled at baseline and again on cycle 4 day 1 and cycle 7 day 1. General observations from the study: Researchers report that CD8+ T cells had, on average, more expanded clones than CD4+.

Some clones are missing from TCRdb's copy, which holds only in-frame ones; the method was immunoSEQ multiplex PCR. The profile shows 65,000 or so clones, roughly 84% of them singletons. This clone was observed once. Its antigen is unidentified. The CDR3 spans 14 residues. Germline-derived CDR1 and CDR2 are SGHAT and FQNNGV. V lost 6 bases and J lost 2, with 11 bases in between. The source material was CD4+ or CD8+ T cells sorted from blood, sampled in a trial of the OX40 agonist ivuxolimab. The source is an adult with an advanced solid tumor such as melanoma, head and neck, liver or kidney cancer. The chain carries TRBV11-2 and TRBJ2-1; no definite D call. The CDR3 protein is CASRNAVPYNEQFF. DNA for the CDR3: TGTGCCAGCAGGAACGCGGTTCCCTACAATGAGCAGTTCTTC.